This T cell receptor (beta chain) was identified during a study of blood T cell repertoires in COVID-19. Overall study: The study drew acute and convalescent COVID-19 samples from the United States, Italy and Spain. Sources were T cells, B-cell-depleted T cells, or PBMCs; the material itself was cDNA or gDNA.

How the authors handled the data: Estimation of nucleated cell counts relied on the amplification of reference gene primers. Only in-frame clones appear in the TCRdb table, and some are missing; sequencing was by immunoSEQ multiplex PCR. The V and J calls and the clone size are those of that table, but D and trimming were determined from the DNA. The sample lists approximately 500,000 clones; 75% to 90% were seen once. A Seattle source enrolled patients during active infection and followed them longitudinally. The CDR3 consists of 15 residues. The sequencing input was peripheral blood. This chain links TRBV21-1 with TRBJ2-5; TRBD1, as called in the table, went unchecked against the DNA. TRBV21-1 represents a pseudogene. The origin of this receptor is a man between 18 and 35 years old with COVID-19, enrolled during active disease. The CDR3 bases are TGTGCCAGCAGCAAAGAGGCAGGGGCGCCCAAGACCCAGTACTTC. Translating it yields CASSKEAGAPKTQYF.